These T cell receptor beta chains were read from a single sample in a study of CD8 T cells in ankylosing spondylitis. MiXCR was run by TCRdb on the 5' RACE reads, yielding one entry per CDR3 protein. The data contain a few hundred thousand distinct CDR3 sequences, over 15% of them singletons. The source material was blood, either unsorted or a sorted T cell fraction (not recorded which). These receptors were taken from a male donor with ankylosing spondylitis. Each CDR3 is given with its conserved first and last residue.

TRBJ2-1 | TRBV13 | CASSLRLAGGFAYNEQFF
TRBJ2-3 | TRBV6-5 | CASSYSTGGPTDTQYF
TRBJ2-5 | TRBV6-2/TRBV6-3 | CASSKHRDRIGETQYF
TRBJ1-1 | TRBV7-8 | CASSFSQGNTEAFF
TRBJ2-3 | TRBV5-1 | CASSLVYGTDTQYF
TRBJ1-2 | TRBV6-5 | CASSYQDRGGLGYTF
TRBJ1-1 | TRBV5-1 | CASSLEPGSLKGLNTEAFF
TRBJ2-1 | TRBV20-1 | CSARSDPPYNEQFF
TRBJ1-1 | TRBV13 | CASSEGQGGFGTEAFF
TRBJ1-5 | TRBV3-1 | CASSHAPGANQPQHF
TRBJ2-7 | TRBV12-3/TRBV12-4 | CASSLLPFGEQYF
TRBJ1-1 | TRBV6-1 | CASSLQDSLLTEAFF
TRBJ1-1 | TRBV5-1 | CASSSGRRNTEAFF
TRBJ2-3 | TRBV18 | CASSQALRADTQYF
TRBJ2-5 | TRBV20-1 | CSAPTSGRGETQYF
TRBJ2-3 | TRBV6-2/TRBV6-3 | CASSSTSPDTQYF
TRBJ1-2 | TRBV6-1 | CASSEALGQGAGGYTF
TRBJ2-5 | TRBV7-8 | CASSLRAGYSGVETQYF
TRBJ1-2 | TRBV4-2 | CASSHPRQTSNYGYTF
TRBJ1-1 | TRBV6-1 | CASSARVGTEAFF
TRBJ2-1 | TRBV5-1 | CASSAGTGMGNEQFF
TRBJ2-5 | TRBV5-1 | CASSLDGRFQETQYF
TRBJ1-2 | TRBV29-1 | CSVAWGQGHYGYTF
TRBJ2-3 | TRBV20-1 | CSARASLSTDTQYF
TRBJ2-7 | TRBV20-1 | CNRLELAGVAYEQYF
TRBJ2-1 | TRBV5-5 | CASRGTGDHNEQFF
TRBJ2-7 | TRBV2 | CASSSDRGPYEQYF
TRBJ2-7 | TRBV20-1 | CSARTSSNEQYF
TRBJ1-1 | TRBV20-1 | CSASWGAGGTEAFF
TRBJ1-6 | TRBV11-1 | CASSTIREVGRLDSPLHF
TRBJ2-5 | TRBV5-1 | CASSLSPGGYQETQYF
TRBJ2-2 | TRBV7-9 | CASGEAGELFF
TRBJ1-1 | TRBV4-1 | CASSQEGRVNTEAFF
TRBJ2-1 | TRBV20-1 | CSANHAASSYNEQFF
TRBJ2-1 | TRBV7-2 | CASSRGSGRDNEQFF
TRBJ2-3 | TRBV5-1 | CASSFGSGRATDTQYF
TRBJ2-2 | TRBV6-2/TRBV6-3 | CASSYSGTGRNTGELFF
TRBJ2-3 | TRBV24-1 | CATSDRTSGRSDTQYF
TRBJ1-1 | TRBV5-1 | CASSSGRTEAFF
TRBJ2-1 | TRBV7-9 | CATLRGLAGYNEQFF